One TCR beta chain is described in this entry. This entry belongs to a study of blood T cells in healthy people across ages. Trimming left V 5 bases short and J 0 bases short, with 17 bases between. Germline values: CDR1 SGHAT, CDR2 FQNNGV. The CDR3 is 17 amino acids. For the second PCR, which ran for 7 to 11 cycles, a sample-barcoded 5' primer and a J-beta primer mix were used. TCRdb independently ran MiXCR on the 5' RACE reads; one entry per CDR3 protein. There are around 800,000 distinct CDR3 sequences in the sample; about a quarter occur only once, and around 3% lies in the top ten. The same sample was also used in a study of T cells of mothers and their children.

The J gene is TRBJ2-1, the V gene TRBV11-2; D may be TRBD2 (7 bases). The sequence derives from a boy aged 10-17 years in good health. The specimen was blood. The CDR3 bases are TGTGCCAGCAGCCCTCGCGGGGGCTTGAGCTCCTACAATGAGCAGTTCTTC. Its translation: CASSPRGGLSSYNEQFF.